This T cell receptor (beta chain) was sequenced in a study of PD-L1 blockade in urothelial cancer. About the study: Patients, treated from about 2014 onward, received atezolizumab 1,200 mg intravenously every 3 weeks.

Time point denoted: peripheral blood 6 weeks after treatment start. The patients had locally advanced or metastatic urothelial carcinoma. Patient sample counts ranged from 1 to 8, pretreatment and on-treatment. Clones were read by immunoSEQ multiplex PCR, and TCRdb kept only the in-frame ones, dropping some. The data contain about 76,000 clones, under 95% of them singletons. CDR1 is SGHVS and CDR2 is FQNEAQ in the germline V gene. The CDR3 runs 14 residues. Trimming left V 3 bases short and J 3 bases short, with 12 bases between. This TCR came from a woman of 80 years or more with urothelial cancer. V gene TRBV7-8 combines with J gene TRBJ2-7; D is unresolved. The sample consisted of PBMCs, taken around atezolizumab (anti-PD-L1) treatment. The CDR3, as DNA: TGTGCCAGCAGCTTGTCAGGCTACTTCTACGAGCAGTACTTC. Translated: CASSLSGYFYEQYF.